This T cell receptor (beta chain) was obtained from a study of shared clonotypes between healthy human individuals. Germline CDR1 is SEHNR and CDR2 is FQNEAQ (reference sequence). V lost 5 bases, J lost 5 bases, and 8 bases stayed unmatched. The CDR3 contains 15 residues. Repertoires were generated with immunoSEQ multiplex PCR, while TCRdb's copy carries only in-frame clones and drops some. The sample consists of 400,000 to 600,000 clones, roughly 77% of them appearing once. The sequenced material came from PBMCs. This receptor was obtained from a woman aged 40 to 50 in good health. Some clones in this sample may be carry-over from other donors' samples. The rearrangement links TRBV7-9 to TRBJ1-1, with 10 nucleotides matching TRBD1. The CDR3 is CASSPETGGLTEAFF. In DNA form, the CDR3 reads TGTGCCAGCAGCCCAGAGACAGGGGGCTTGACTGAAGCTTTCTTT.